Sequencing of this TCR beta chain was carried out in a study of glioma-infiltrating T cells after dendritic cell vaccination. Study overall: Treatment, given 2003 to 2012, was autologous tumor lysate-pulsed dendritic cell vaccination.

With regard to this clone: Its antigen is not identified.

General study results and limits: Patients with more pretreatment TILs had longer time to progression and survival. Only a small number of patients had complete blood and tumor samples.

Profiled with immunoSEQ multiplex PCR; TCRdb holds only in-frame clones, not every one. The sample contains more than 95,000 clones, about four fifths of which appear only once. The V gene's germline CDR1 is GTSNPN and CDR2 SVGIG (reference sequence). There are 14 residues in the CDR3. After removal of 3 bases from V and 7 bases from J, the junction contained 12 bases not matched to a gene. This chain joins TRBV30 and TRBJ2-7, with 7 bases identical to TRBD1. This receptor was taken from a human donor with glioblastoma. This material consisted of blood, taken before dendritic cell vaccination. The DNA for the CDR3 is TGTGCCTGGAGCCTGGGACAGCCGCGTCGGGAGCAGTACTTC. Translated, it gives CAWSLGQPRREQYF.